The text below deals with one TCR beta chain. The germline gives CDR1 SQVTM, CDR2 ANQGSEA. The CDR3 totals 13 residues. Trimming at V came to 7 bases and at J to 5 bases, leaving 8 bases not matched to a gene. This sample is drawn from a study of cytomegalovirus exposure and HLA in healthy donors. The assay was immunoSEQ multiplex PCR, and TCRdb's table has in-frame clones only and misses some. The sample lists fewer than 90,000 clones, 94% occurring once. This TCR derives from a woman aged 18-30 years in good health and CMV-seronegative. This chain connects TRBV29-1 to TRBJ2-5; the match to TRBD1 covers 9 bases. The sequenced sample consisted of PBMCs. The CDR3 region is CSAPQGAGETQYF. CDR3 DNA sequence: TGCAGCGCCCCACAGGGGGCGGGGGAGACCCAGTACTTC.